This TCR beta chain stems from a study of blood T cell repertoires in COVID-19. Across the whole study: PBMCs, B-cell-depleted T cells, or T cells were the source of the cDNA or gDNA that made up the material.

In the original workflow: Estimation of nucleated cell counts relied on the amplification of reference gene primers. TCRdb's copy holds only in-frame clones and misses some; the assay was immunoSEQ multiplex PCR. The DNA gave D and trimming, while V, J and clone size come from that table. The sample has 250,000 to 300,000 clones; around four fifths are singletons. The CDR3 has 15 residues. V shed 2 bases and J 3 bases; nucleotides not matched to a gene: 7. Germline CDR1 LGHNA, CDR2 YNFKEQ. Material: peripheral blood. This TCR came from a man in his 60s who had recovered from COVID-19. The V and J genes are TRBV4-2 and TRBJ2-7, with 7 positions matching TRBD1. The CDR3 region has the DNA TGTGCCAGCAGCCAATACTCAGGGGGTTTCTACGAGCAGTACTTC. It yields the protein CASSQYSGGFYEQYF.